Listed here are 32 T cell receptor beta chains from one sample, sequenced in a study of cytomegalovirus exposure and HLA in healthy donors. 60 Vbeta and 13 Jbeta primers were used in PCR. Assay used: immunoSEQ multiplex PCR; TCRdb lists only in-frame clones, some missing. The repertoire includes 95,000 to 150,000 clones, about four fifths of them detected once, and 7.5% to 9.5% sits in the top ten. Input material: PBMCs. These receptors originate from a female donor in good health and CMV-seropositive.

V usage is TRBV10-3 and J usage is TRBJ2-7, with TRBD1 matching over 10 bases. CDR3 length: 14 amino acids. Trimming cost V 5 bases and J 7 bases; bases outside gene matches: 8. Germline values: CDR1 ENHRY, CDR2 SYGVKD. The CDR3 DNA reads as TGTGCCATCAGTACAGGGACAGGGGTTAGGGAGCAGTACTTC. It is translated as CAISTGTGVREQYF.

The chain employs TRBV10-3 and TRBJ1-5; D is perhaps TRBD1 (6 bases). The V end was cut by 10 bases, the J end by 2 bases, with 12 bases between. CDR3 size: 13 residues. The V gene's germline CDR1 is ENHRY and CDR2 SYGVKD. CDR3 region: CATSGGGNQPQHF. The CDR3 nucleotides read TGTGCCACCTCGGGGGGCGGCAATCAGCCCCAGCATTTT.

The genes are TRBV7-9 and TRBJ2-3, with a tentative D call TRBD1 (5 bases). Germline CDR1 SEHNR, CDR2 FQNEAQ (reference sequence). V was pared by 8 bases and J by 6 bases, with 9 bases between. The CDR3 covers 11 residues. In DNA, the CDR3 is TGTGCCAGCCCTAAGGGGGATACGCAGTATTTT. Amino acid sequence: CASPKGDTQYF.

The chain couples TRBV28 to TRBJ1-6; no reliable D call. The CDR3 length is 15 residues. V lost 2 bases to trimming and J lost 9 bases, with 14 bases between them. Germline V gene lookup returns CDR1 MDHEN and CDR2 SYDVKM. The DNA of the CDR3 is TGTGCCAGCAGTTTAGCACGAGGGTGGGTTTCACCCCTCCACTTT. Translating gives CASSLARGWVSPLHF.

The chain recombines TRBV18 with TRBJ2-7; possibly TRBD1 for D (6 bases). V gave up 7 bases and J gave up 6 bases, with 13 bases separating them. This CDR3 spans 12 amino acids. CDR1 and CDR2 from the germline V gene are KGHSH and LQKENI. CDR3 in amino acids: CASFPVGGEQYF. Here the CDR3 DNA reads TGTGCCAGCTTCCCCGTAGGGGGCGAGCAGTACTTC.

The chain is built from TRBV27 and TRBJ2-7; TRBD2 might be the D (5 bases). Germline CDR1 is MNHEY and CDR2 is SMNVEV (reference sequence). V was clipped by 6 bases and J by 2 bases, with 17 bases between them. The CDR3 covers 15 residues. The CDR3 sequence is CASSPWRQETYEQYF. The CDR3 DNA sequence: TGTGCCAGCAGCCCGTGGAGGCAAGAAACCTACGAGCAGTACTTC.

The chain uses TRBV7-3 and TRBJ1-1; D remains ambiguous. This CDR3 is 14 amino acids long. Germline V lookup: CDR1 SGHTA, CDR2 FQGTGA. The germline V and J ends were trimmed by 1 base and 1 base, with 7 bases remaining between them. The CDR3 loop reads CASSLSRENTEAFF. CDR3 in DNA: TGTGCCAGCAGCTTAAGTCGAGAGAACACTGAAGCTTTCTTT.

The chain joins TRBV7-2 to TRBJ2-7; 7 nucleotides line up with TRBD1. The CDR3 consists of 14 residues. The V gene's germline CDR1 is SGHTA and CDR2 FQGNSA. After removal of 5 bases from V and 2 bases from J, the junction contained 6 bases not matched to a gene. CDR3 protein: CASSPGTEPYEQYF. CDR3 bases: TGTGCCAGCAGCCCGGGGACAGAGCCCTACGAGCAGTACTTC. The variable domain in full, completed from reference TRBV7-2 and TRBJ2-7, reads GAGVSQSPSNKVTEKGKDVELRCDPISGHTALYWYRQSLGQGLEFLIYFQGNSAPDKSGLPSDRFSAERTGGSVSTLTIQRTQQEDSAVYLCASSPGTEPYEQYFGPGTRLTVT.

The chain couples TRBV18 to TRBJ1-6; TRBD1 aligns across 10 bases. Germline CDR1 is KGHSH and CDR2 is LQKENI. Losses at the gene ends were 0 bases for V and 8 bases for J; bases not matched to a gene: 7. This CDR3 contains 17 residues. The chain's CDR3 is CASSPPTGGLGDSPLHF. DNA for the CDR3: TGTGCCAGCTCACCACCGACAGGGGGCTTGGGGGATTCACCCCTCCACTTT.

This sequence joins TRBV5-5 and TRBJ2-3, with TRBD2 identical over 12 bases. Germline values: CDR1 SGHKS, CDR2 YYEKEE (reference sequence). V lost 0 bases, J lost 8 bases, and 7 bases stayed unmatched. This CDR3 comprises 16 residues. The CDR3 spells CASSLGTSGGPSTQYF. For the CDR3, the DNA is TGTGCCAGCAGCTTGGGTACTAGCGGGGGGCCGTCTACGCAGTATTTT.

This clone was recorded once. The genes are TRBV9 and TRBJ2-7; D is possibly TRBD2 (6 bases). This CDR3 has 13 amino acids. V was shortened by 4 bases and J by 5 bases, with 13 bases between the two germline ends. The germline CDR1 and CDR2 sequences are SGDLS and YYNGEE. The CDR3 coding sequence is TGTGCCAGCAGCTCTAGTGGGGGGAACGAGCAGTACTTC. It specifies CASSSSGGNEQYF. Full variable domain (rest looked up from reference TRBV9 and TRBJ2-7): DSGVTQTPKHLITATGQRVTLRCSPRSGDLSVYWYQQSLDQGLQFLIQYYNGEERAKGNILERFSAQQFPDLHSELNLSSLELGDSALYFCASSSSGGNEQYFGPGTRLTVT.

V gene TRBV6-5 combines with J gene TRBJ2-7; TRBD1 is a possible D gene (5 bases). Trimming took 6 bases from V and 5 from J, leaving 20 bases between them. The CDR3 contains 15 residues. Germline CDR1 MNHEY, CDR2 SVGAGI. CDR3 sequence: CASRVNRQSYHEQYF. The DNA for the CDR3 is TGTGCCAGCAGGGTTAACCGACAGTCCTACCACGAGCAGTACTTC.

Remarks on this clone: Other DNA sequences within the sample encode an identical CDR3. The rearrangement uses TRBV27 and TRBJ1-2, with unresolved D. Germline loops: CDR1 MNHEY, CDR2 SMNVEV (reference sequence). V lost 0 bases to trimming and J lost 0 bases, with 5 bases between them. The CDR3 sequence is 14 residues long. The CDR3 loop reads CASSLSRANYGYTF. In nucleotides, the CDR3 is TGTGCCAGCAGTTTATCCCGAGCTAACTATGGCTACACCTTC.

The V and J genes are TRBV6-5 and TRBJ1-3; D is undetermined. This CDR3 region has 15 residues. The V end lost 4 bases, the J end lost 1 base, and 11 bases lay between the germline ends. Per the germline V gene, CDR1 is MNHEY and CDR2 is SVGAGI. The DNA of the CDR3 is TGTGCCAGCAGTTTGCTCCGGACTTCTGGAAACACCATATATTTT. Amino acid sequence: CASSLLRTSGNTIYF.

The chain joins TRBV28 to TRBJ2-5; a possible D gene is TRBD2 (5 bases). In germline, CDR1 is MDHEN, CDR2 SYDVKM. The germline V and J ends were trimmed by 4 bases and 3 bases, with 15 bases remaining between them. The CDR3 spans 15 residues. The CDR3 DNA sequence: TGTGCCAGCAGTTCGCCAATCGGGGTGAAAGAGACCCAGTACTTC. It codes for CASSSPIGVKETQYF.

This clone was found a few times. V gene TRBV27 combines with J gene TRBJ1-4; unclear D gene. This CDR3 spans 17 amino acids. Germline assignment: CDR1 MNHEY and CDR2 SMNVEV (reference sequence). Trimming removed 2 bases at V and 5 bases at J, with 18 bases between. The CDR3 protein is CASSLRRTGWGNEKLFF. The CDR3 DNA reads as TGTGCCAGCAGTTTACGGAGGACGGGGTGGGGAAATGAAAAACTGTTTTTT. The full variable domain, rest sourced from reference TRBV27 and TRBJ1-4, is EAQVTQNPRYLITVTGKKLTVTCSQNMNHEYMSWYRQDPGLGLRQIYYSMNVEVTDKGDVPEGYKVSRKEKRNFPLILESPSPNQTSLYFCASSLRRTGWGNEKLFFGSGTQLSVL.

The chain employs TRBV4-1 and TRBJ1-2; 11 bases line up with TRBD1. This CDR3 has 18 residues. Germline values: CDR1 MGHRA, CDR2 YSYEKL. The junction had 11 bases not matched to a gene; V was cut back by 0 bases and J by 5 bases. CDR3: CASSQDSGTGGLWYGYTF. CDR3 sequence (DNA): TGCGCCAGCAGCCAAGATTCAGGGACAGGGGGGTTGTGGTATGGCTACACCTTC.

The rearrangement uses TRBV29-1 and TRBJ2-2, with D possibly being TRBD2 (6 bases). CDR1 is SQVTM, CDR2 ANQGSEA, per germline. Between the trimmed V and J ends, which lost 7 bases and 6 bases, there was a span of 15 bases. The CDR3 is 13 amino acids. In DNA form, the CDR3 reads TGCAGCGCCGGAGGGTGGCGCTCCGGGGAGCTGTTTTTT. It codes for CSAGGWRSGELFF.

The chain uses TRBV5-1 and TRBJ1-2; 7 nucleotides align to TRBD1. The CDR3 runs 15 residues. V gave up 3 bases and J gave up 7 bases; unmatched junction bases: 12. Germline V CDR1 and CDR2: SGHRS, YFSETQ. As DNA, the CDR3 is TGCGCCAGCAGCTGGGGGGACAGCCAAATCGGTGGCTACACCTTC. It codes for CASSWGDSQIGGYTF.

The V call is TRBV2, the J call TRBJ2-7; 11 bases line up with TRBD1. The J segment lost 4 bases and the V segment lost 7 bases, leaving 12 bases of the junction unmatched. The V gene's germline CDR1 is SNHLY and CDR2 FYNNEI. The CDR3 is 16 amino acids. CDR3 DNA: TGTGCCAGCATTCCGGGACAGGGGGTCCCAAATTACGAGCAGTACTTC. This gives the protein CASIPGQGVPNYEQYF.

The sample holds one count of this clone. V usage is TRBV5-4 and J usage is TRBJ2-5, with 8 nucleotides matching TRBD1. CDR3 length equals 14 residues. CDR1 is SGHNT, CDR2 YYREEE, per germline (reference sequence). Trimming cost V 5 bases and J 5 bases; bases outside gene matches: 8. CDR3 in DNA: TGTGCCAGCAGGTTCGACAGGGGAAGGGAGACCCAGTACTTC. Its protein product is CASRFDRGRETQYF.

In the case of this clone: The sample carries other DNA sequences with the same CDR3. The chain couples TRBV18 to TRBJ1-1; 9 bases map to TRBD1. The CDR3 is 16 amino acids. Germline V lookup: CDR1 KGHSH, CDR2 LQKENI. After removal of 3 bases from V and 0 bases from J, the junction contained 5 bases not matched to a gene. The CDR3: CASSPGQGRMNTEAFF. DNA for the CDR3: TGTGCCAGCTCACCTGGACAGGGGCGAATGAACACTGAAGCTTTCTTT.

The rearrangement uses TRBV28 and TRBJ2-7; a possible D gene is TRBD1 (6 bases). The germline V gene has CDR1 MDHEN and CDR2 SYDVKM. Deletions cut 6 bases from V and 3 bases from J, with 18 bases between. CDR3 length: 15 amino acids. The chain's CDR3 is CASSDGQRLGYEQYF. The DNA of the CDR3 is TGTGCCAGCAGCGACGGACAGAGACTCGGCTACGAGCAGTACTTC.

The table lists this clone with a few counts. The chain recombines TRBV6-5 with TRBJ1-1; tentative D call: TRBD1 (5 bases). This CDR3 is built from 13 residues. V lost 2 bases, J lost 4 bases, and 8 bases lay in between. Germline V gene lookup returns CDR1 MNHEY and CDR2 SVGAGI. This CDR3 reads CASSYHQGTEAFF. The CDR3 nucleotides are TGTGCCAGCAGTTACCACCAGGGCACTGAAGCTTTCTTT.

To note about this clone: Other DNA sequences within the sample encode an identical CDR3. The rearrangement uses TRBV30 and TRBJ2-3; TRBD2 agrees at 7 bases. With V trimmed by 0 bases and J by 0 bases, 0 bases remained unmatched. In germline, CDR1 is GTSNPN, CDR2 SVGIG (reference sequence). The CDR3 has 14 amino acids. The DNA for the CDR3 is TGTGCCTGGAGTGTCGGGGGGAGCACAGATACGCAGTATTTT. This translates into CAWSVGGSTDTQYF.

This clone was counted between two and nine times. The V gene is TRBV27, the J gene TRBJ1-2, with D tentatively TRBD1 (6 bases). Trimming left V 6 bases short and J 3 bases short, with 11 bases between. This CDR3 comprises 13 residues. Germline V gene sequence: CDR1 MNHEY, CDR2 SMNVEV (reference sequence). The CDR3 loop is CASSQGKYYGYTF. CDR3 nucleotide sequence: TGTGCCAGCAGCCAGGGGAAGTACTATGGCTACACCTTC.

This sequence joins TRBV10-3 and TRBJ1-6; TRBD1 matches 8 bases. CDR1 ENHRY and CDR2 SYGVKD come from the germline V gene. V lost 3 bases to trimming and J lost 5 bases; unmatched junction nucleotides: 0. This CDR3 is 14 amino acids long. CDR3 nucleotides: TGTGCCATCAGTGAACAGGGGGATAATTCACCCCTCCACTTT. Its translation: CAISEQGDNSPLHF.

V is TRBV15 and J is TRBJ2-5, with 13 bases lining up with TRBD2. The CDR3 is 17 residues long. Germline V gene lookup returns CDR1 LNHNV and CDR2 YYDKDF (reference sequence). V trimming: 3 bases; J trimming: 0 bases; junction bases outside the gene matches: 4. The CDR3 is CATSSLGLAGDQETQYF. The DNA for the CDR3 is TGTGCCACCAGCAGCCTAGGACTAGCGGGGGACCAAGAGACCCAGTACTTC.

This clone is a singleton in its sample. The chain is built from TRBV5-4 and TRBJ2-1; 10 bases line up with TRBD1. The CDR3 totals 14 residues. V dropped 4 bases and J dropped 7; count of bases not matched to a gene: 5. The germline V gene has CDR1 SGHNT and CDR2 YYREEE (reference sequence). The CDR3 nucleotides read TGTGCCAGCAGCCCGAGGACAGGGGGGAATGAGCAGTTCTTC. Translating gives CASSPRTGGNEQFF.

This chain links TRBV30 with TRBJ1-1; perhaps TRBD1 as D (6 bases). Trimming removed 4 bases at V and 5 bases at J, with 29 bases between. CDR3 size: 18 residues. Looked up from germline, CDR1 is GTSNPN and CDR2 is SVGIG (reference sequence). The CDR3 nucleotides read TGTGCCTGGACCAGCTTTCGGGGGGCGATTACACCGAGGACTGAAGCTTTCTTT. Residues: CAWTSFRGAITPRTEAFF.

The V and J genes are TRBV2 and TRBJ2-3, with 8 nucleotides matching TRBD2. CDR3 length equals 13 residues. Looked up from germline, CDR1 is SNHLY and CDR2 is FYNNEI. V shed 8 bases and J 5 bases; nucleotides not matched to a gene: 6. CDR3 sequence: CASWRGGLDTQYF. CDR3 bases: TGTGCCAGCTGGCGCGGGGGGTTAGATACGCAGTATTTT.

J is TRBJ2-7 and V is TRBV29-1, with D maybe TRBD1 (5 bases). There are 14 residues in the CDR3. Between the trimmed V and J ends, which lost 6 bases and 2 bases, there was a span of 17 bases. Germline CDR1 reads SQVTM; CDR2 reads ANQGSEA. The CDR3 loop is CSVGRRQTTYEQYF. DNA for the CDR3: TGCAGCGTGGGCCGGCGACAGACGACCTACGAGCAGTACTTC.